A selection of T cell receptor beta chains follows, all from one sample in a study of OX40 agonist ivuxolimab in advanced cancers. Profiled with immunoSEQ multiplex PCR; TCRdb holds only in-frame clones, not every one. Found here are roughly 15,000 clones, roughly 78% of them singletons; the top ten hold 14%. Sequences were derived from CD4+ or CD8+ T cells sorted from blood, sampled in a trial of the OX40 agonist ivuxolimab. The receptors were sampled from an adult with an advanced solid tumor such as melanoma, head and neck, liver or kidney cancer. Both conserved end residues are trimmed from each CDR3. Each record gives: V gene, clone size, D gene, CDR3 protein. A D gene is named only where the DNA matches it firmly. Not all rows give a size; the values are once, few, many and, for expanded clones, a class.

TRBV7-3	-	-	ASSLGLVPDNPYEQY
TRBV7-9	-	TRBD2	ASSPPGLFHEQY
TRBV9	-	-	ASSVFDLERETQY
TRBV7-9	-	TRBD2	ASSPGTSVADTQY
TRBV27	-	TRBD1	ASSPLSGGSSPDYGYT
TRBV6-1	-	-	ASPENTGELF
TRBV27	-	TRBD2	ASSAGGTEQY
TRBV19	once	-	ASSTNLNTEAF
TRBV5-1	-	-	ASSPEPGWSSNQPQH
TRBV9	-	-	ASSSPLAATDNEQF
TRBV5-5	-	-	ASSHNLNDRLNEQF
TRBV27	-	-	ASSFGHSTDTQY
TRBV5-4	few	-	ASRGLEEEAF
TRBV5-8	-	TRBD1	ASSLAGGVGQPQH
TRBV4-1	once	-	ASSHSRGSTDTQY
TRBV7-3	once	-	ASSPSGGPDTQY
TRBV27	-	-	ASSLYIGGADTQY
TRBV6-4	-	-	ASSDSRDSGANVLT
TRBV11-1	-	TRBD1	ASSLRQGLNTEAF
TRBV7-9	-	TRBD2	ASGPRTSGMPDTQY
TRBV19	-	TRBD2	ASSQTSGNADTQY
TRBV27	-	TRBD2	ASRGLAEQY
TRBV19	-	-	ATTTGAEAF
TRBV6-1	few	TRBD1	AGSTGLEAF
TRBV27	-	-	ASGPYPRDEQF
TRBV4-2	-	TRBD1	ASSSTGGGYSPLH
TRBV19	-	TRBD1	ASTQGDRGHNEQF
TRBV6-5	-	-	ASSYSAGSGSQPQH
TRBV4-1	-	-	ASSPTLSAGTEAF
TRBV7-9	-	TRBD1	ASSLGGDRDEKLF
TRBV5-6	-	-	ASSLWGSDYGYT
TRBV6-4	-	TRBD1	ASSKYRGQDYEQY
TRBV11-2	-	-	ASSLVGGSYNEQF
TRBV10-3	-	TRBD2	ATGAGGVNEQF
TRBV30	-	-	AWSVDRPEAF
TRBV6-1	-	-	ASGGGSYNSPLH
TRBV6-1	-	TRBD2	ASSREDYEQY
TRBV18	once	-	ASSPSWGGDEKLF
TRBV7-6	medium-sized	-	ASSLLSTDTQY
TRBV6-5	-	-	ASGQGIGTQY
TRBV7-9	-	-	ASSSPSGQPYQETQY
TRBV9	once	-	ASSVGDNVYEQY
TRBV4-2	-	TRBD1	ASSQEGQGFPYEQY
TRBV4-1	few	-	ASAPRGSSYGYT
TRBV2	few	TRBD1	ASSLGQGADQPQH
TRBV7-8	-	-	ASSLDGGRDTQY
TRBV6-1	once	-	ASSEFRGTTSDTQY
TRBV27	-	-	ASSPGPYTYNEQF
TRBV6-5	-	-	ASSYGGGTEAF